Each of the 11 T cell receptor beta chains below was sequenced from the same sample in a study of blood T cell repertoires in COVID-19. This table comes from immunoSEQ multiplex PCR, and its TCRdb copy is limited to in-frame clones, with some not included. The sample lists 120,000 to 150,000 clones, 88% occurring once. Sequenced: peripheral blood. These receptors were taken from an older woman with acute or convalescent COVID-19.

The CDR3 bases are TGTGCCAGCAGCCCCAGGGCCACCCAGTACTTC. Translation gives CASSPRATQYF. The gene calls are TRBV5-8 and TRBJ2-5, with D tentatively TRBD1 (5 bases). Germline values: CDR1 SGHTS, CDR2 YDEGEE. The germline V and J ends were trimmed by 4 bases and 8 bases, with 9 bases remaining between them. The CDR3 runs 11 residues.

This chain links TRBV5-1 with TRBJ2-3, with D maybe TRBD1 (5 bases). The CDR3 sequence is 15 residues long. Germline CDR1 and CDR2: SGHRS and YFSETQ. The ends were cut back, 1 base at V and 0 bases at J, with 9 bases in the middle. This CDR3 reads CASSLLQASTDTQYF. CDR3 in DNA: TGCGCCAGCAGCTTGCTACAGGCGAGCACAGATACGCAGTATTTT.

The V gene is TRBV24-1, the J gene TRBJ2-2; the match to TRBD2 covers 11 bases. CDR1 KGHDR and CDR2 SFDVKD come from the germline V gene. The ends lost 3 bases at V and 4 bases at J; junction bases unmatched: 6. The CDR3 consists of 17 residues. CDR3 sequence (DNA): TGTGCCACCAGTGATCCCGGGACTAGCGGAACCACCGGGGAGCTGTTTTTT. Encoded protein: CATSDPGTSGTTGELFF.

The chain joins TRBV27 to TRBJ2-3; the match to TRBD2 covers 12 bases. Germline CDR1 is MNHEY and CDR2 is SMNVEV (reference sequence). CDR3 length: 16 amino acids. V dropped 5 bases and J dropped 6; count of bases not matched to a gene: 9. The CDR3 loop reads CASSRRLAGVVDTQYF. In DNA, the CDR3 is TGTGCCAGCAGTCGGCGACTAGCGGGGGTAGTTGATACGCAGTATTTT.

This chain links TRBV11-3 with TRBJ2-2; D gene uncertain. Germline V gene lookup returns CDR1 SGHNT and CDR2 YENEEA. This CDR3 has 13 amino acids. The V gene lost 4 bases and the J gene lost 1 base, with 4 bases spanning the gap. Here the CDR3 reads CASSWQNTGELFF. Written as DNA, the CDR3 is TGTGCCAGCAGCTGGCAGAACACCGGGGAGCTGTTTTTT.

This clone has just one count. Written as DNA, the CDR3 is TGTGCCAGCAGCTTAGGGACAGGGACGAACACTGAAGCTTTCTTT. Translating it yields CASSLGTGTNTEAFF. The chain uses TRBV11-3 and TRBJ1-1; TRBD1 matches at 8 bases. Per germline, CDR1 SGHNT and CDR2 YENEEA. Germline trimming cut 1 base from V and 1 base from J; bases unmatched to any gene: 2. This CDR3 has 15 residues. Filled out from reference TRBV11-3 and TRBJ1-1, the complete variable domain reads EAGVVQSPRYKIIEKKQPVAFWCNPISGHNTLYWYLQNLGQGPELLIRYENEEAVDDSQLPKDRFSAERLKGVDSTLKIQPAELGDSAVYLCASSLGTGTNTEAFFGQGTRLTVV.

The chain uses TRBV4-2 and TRBJ2-3; 7 nucleotides agree with TRBD2. The length of the CDR3 is 17 residues. The J segment lost 2 bases and the V segment lost 4 bases, leaving 12 bases of the junction unmatched. Germline assignment: CDR1 LGHNA and CDR2 YNFKEQ. The CDR3 loop reads CASSPRWAGVFTDTQYF. The CDR3 DNA reads as TGTGCCAGCAGCCCAAGGTGGGCGGGGGTTTTCACAGATACGCAGTATTTT.

This clone has more than one count but fewer than ten. The chain carries TRBV6-5 and TRBJ2-7; 12 positions match TRBD2. This CDR3 has 13 residues. Germline assignment: CDR1 MNHEY and CDR2 SVGAGI. V dropped 10 bases and J dropped 5; count of bases not matched to a gene: 6. In DNA, the CDR3 is TGTGCCACCCGGACTAGCGGGGTCCACGAGCAGTACTTC. Translated: CATRTSGVHEQYF.

The V and J genes are TRBV5-1 and TRBJ1-2, with TRBD1 identical over 11 bases. From germline, CDR1 is SGHRS and CDR2 YFSETQ. Trimming took 8 bases from V and 3 from J; bases not matched to a gene: 3. The length of the CDR3 is 13 residues. CDR3 loop: CARKDRGHYGYTF. CDR3 coding DNA: TGCGCCAGAAAGGACAGGGGGCACTATGGCTACACCTTC.

The DNA of the CDR3 is TGCGCCAGCAGCCAAGATAGCAGGGGGCAGGATGGCTACACCTTC. This codes for CASSQDSRGQDGYTF. The V and J genes are TRBV4-3 and TRBJ1-2, with TRBD1 matching 8 bases. V trimming: 0 bases; J trimming: 6 bases; junction bases outside the gene matches: 6. The CDR3 runs 15 residues. Per the germline V gene, CDR1 is LGHNA and CDR2 is YSLEER.

This chain uses TRBV4-3 with TRBJ1-2, with D possibly matching TRBD1 (6 bases). The CDR3 sequence is 15 residues long. V was cut by 3 bases and J by 8 bases, with 19 bases left in between. Germline CDR1 is LGHNA and CDR2 is YSLEER. The CDR3 bases are TGCGCCAGCAGCCATAACAGGGCAGGGACGTCAGGCTACACCTTC. This codes for CASSHNRAGTSGYTF.